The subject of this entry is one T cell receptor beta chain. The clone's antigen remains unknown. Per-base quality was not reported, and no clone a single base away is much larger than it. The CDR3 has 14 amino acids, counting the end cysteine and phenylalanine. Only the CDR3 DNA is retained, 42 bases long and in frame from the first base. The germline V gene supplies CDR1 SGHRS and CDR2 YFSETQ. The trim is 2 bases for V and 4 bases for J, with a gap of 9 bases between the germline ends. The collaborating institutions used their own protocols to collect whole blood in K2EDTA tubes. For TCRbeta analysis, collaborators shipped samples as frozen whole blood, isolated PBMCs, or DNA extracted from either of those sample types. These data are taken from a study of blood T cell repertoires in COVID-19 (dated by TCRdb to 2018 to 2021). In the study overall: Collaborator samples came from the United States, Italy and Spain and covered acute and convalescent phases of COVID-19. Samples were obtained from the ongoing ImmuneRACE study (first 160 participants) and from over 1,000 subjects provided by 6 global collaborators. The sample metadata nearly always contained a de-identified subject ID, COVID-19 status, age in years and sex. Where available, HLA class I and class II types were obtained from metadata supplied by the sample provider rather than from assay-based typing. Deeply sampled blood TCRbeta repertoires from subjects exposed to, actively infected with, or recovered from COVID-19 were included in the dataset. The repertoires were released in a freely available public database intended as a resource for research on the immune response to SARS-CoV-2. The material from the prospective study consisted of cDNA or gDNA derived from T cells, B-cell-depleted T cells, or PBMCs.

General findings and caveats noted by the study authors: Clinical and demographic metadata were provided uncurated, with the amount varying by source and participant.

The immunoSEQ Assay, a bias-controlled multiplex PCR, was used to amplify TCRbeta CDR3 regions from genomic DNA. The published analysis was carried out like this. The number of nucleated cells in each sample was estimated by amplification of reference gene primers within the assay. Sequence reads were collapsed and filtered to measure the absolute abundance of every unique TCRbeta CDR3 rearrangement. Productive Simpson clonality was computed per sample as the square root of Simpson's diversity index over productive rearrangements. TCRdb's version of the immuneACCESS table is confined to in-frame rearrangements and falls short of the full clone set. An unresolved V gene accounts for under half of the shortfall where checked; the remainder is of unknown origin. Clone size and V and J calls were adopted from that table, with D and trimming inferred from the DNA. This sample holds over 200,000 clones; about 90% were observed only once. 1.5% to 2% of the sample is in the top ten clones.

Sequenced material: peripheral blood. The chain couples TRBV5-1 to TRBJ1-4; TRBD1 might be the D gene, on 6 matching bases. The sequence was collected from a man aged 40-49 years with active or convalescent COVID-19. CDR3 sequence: CASSFRGVNEKLFF. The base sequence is TGCGCCAGCAGCTTCAGGGGAGTTAATGAAAAACTGTTTTTT.